Sequencing of this TCR beta chain was carried out in a study of beta chain features in type 1 diabetes. Study results and caveats: Shorter TCRB CDR3s, moderately but significantly so, were found in Type 1 diabetes patients in all four CD4+ subsets.

Comment on this clone: The target antigen is unknown.

Investigators reverse transcribed all isolated RNA, so they sequenced expressed TCRB transcripts. Method: immunoSEQ multiplex PCR; TCRdb's copy keeps in-frame clones and lacks some. The sample gives about 900,000 clones, 15% to 20% of which show up once; 0.023% is in the top ten. The TCR sequence derives from a woman younger than 30 in good health. The sequenced sample was naive CD4+ T cells from blood.

The CDR3 loop reads CASSYSRVGILTEAFF. The CDR3 DNA reads TGTGCCAGCAGTTACTCCCGGGTAGGGATTCTCACTGAAGCTTTCTTT. The chain carries TRBV6-5 and TRBJ1-1; D is ambiguous. Germline V CDR1 and CDR2: MNHEY, SVGAGI. The CDR3 totals 16 residues. V was trimmed by 0 bases and J by 4 bases, leaving 15 bases between them.